Only a few counts were recorded for the clone carrying this T cell receptor delta chain. This sequence may be a read error, since a much larger clone differs from it by one base. In the same sample, other DNA sequences code for this CDR3. The data were obtained in a study of gamma-delta T cells after stem cell transplantation. CDR3 length: 20 amino acids. Trimming took 1 base from V and 1 from J; bases not matched to a gene: 12. Germline V lookup: CDR1 GEAIGNYY, CDR2 EKD. TCRdb used CATT to re-call clones from the RT-PCR reads. The top ten hold 10% of the sample, which has about 11,000 delta-chain clones, around 1.4% seen once.

This receptor was obtained from a human donor. It is not recorded whose cells these are; they may come from a transplant donor. Sequencing input: gamma-delta T cells. The J gene is TRDJ3, the V gene TRDV2; 7 bases agree with TRDD3. The CDR3 DNA follows: TGTGCCTGTGACACGCCTAGCCCGGGGGATTTGTCCTGGGACACCCGACAGATGTTTTTC. This gives the protein CACDTPSPGDLSWDTRQMFF.